The sequence of this T cell receptor beta chain was determined in a study of CD8 T cells in Susac syndrome. Random hexamers served to reverse transcribe about 0.5 to 1 ug RNA. An immunoSEQ multiplex PCR amplified TCR beta CDR3 over 54 Vbeta and 13 Jbeta. TCRdb re-called the immunoSEQ multiplex PCR reads through MiXCR, storing one row per CDR3 protein. The table shows around 280,000 distinct CDR3 sequences, with 70% to 90% occurring only once. The authors sequenced TCR beta from blood CD8+ and CD4+ T cells. Treatment-naive patients with stable or active relapsing-remitting disease served as multiple sclerosis controls. FACS was used to enrich TEMRA cells, whereas the CD8+ and CD4+ T cells were obtained by negative isolation. The V gene end was trimmed by 1 base and the J gene end by 8 bases; junction bases not matched to a gene: 4. Germline V CDR1 and CDR2: SGHAT, FQNNGV. The CDR3 is made up of 13 amino acids.

The source of this sequence is a human donor with multiple sclerosis. The chain carries TRBV11-2 and TRBJ2-7; 8 positions agree with TRBD1. Sequencing used CD8+ T cells from PBMCs. The CDR3 region is CASSLVVRGQQYF. The CDR3 nucleotides are TGTGCCAGCAGCTTAGTCGTCAGGGGGCAGCAGTACTTC.